The sequence of this T cell receptor (beta chain) was determined in a study of T cell responses to AZD1222 COVID-19 vaccine. The CDR3 loop spans 13 amino acids. From germline, CDR1 is GTSNPN and CDR2 SVGIG (reference sequence). The V and J ends lost 2 bases and 2 bases respectively, with 8 bases between them. General study results and limits: Among the donors, most were white British and more were female, and clonal diversity was possibly underestimated. Following two doses of AZD1222, Spike-specific TCR breadth and depth rose. Repertoire sampling was restricted to post-peak T cell response timepoints. Seropositive status at baseline applied to only six AZD1222 recipients.

Of note for this clone: Its antigen is not identified.

TCRdb's copy holds only in-frame clones and misses some; the assay was immunoSEQ multiplex PCR. The repertoire holds 150,000 to 200,000 clones, 85% to 90% seen once, with roughly 11% in the top ten. The material was peripheral blood, obtained 28 days after the second AZD1222 dose. The receptor's source is an adult who received the AZD1222 COVID-19 vaccine. The chain carries TRBV30 and TRBJ2-3; D is unclear. CDR3 in amino acids: CAWSLRSTDTQYF. CDR3 nucleotide sequence: TGTGCCTGGAGTTTGAGGTCCACAGATACGCAGTATTTT.